These T cell receptor beta chains were read from a single sample in a study of OX40 agonist ivuxolimab in advanced cancers. Some clones are missing from TCRdb's copy, which holds only in-frame ones; the method was immunoSEQ multiplex PCR. The table records about 28,000 clones, roughly 84% of them present only once. Source: CD4+ or CD8+ T cells sorted from blood, taken in a trial of the OX40 agonist ivuxolimab. The origin of the receptors is an adult with an advanced solid tumor such as melanoma, head and neck, liver or kidney cancer. Both conserved end residues are part of each CDR3. Each record gives: D gene, J gene, V gene, clone size, CDR3 DNA, CDR3 protein. The D gene is left open where the match is weak. A clone size is listed for some rows: how often the clone was seen (once, few, many), or a class if it is expanded.

>TRBD1|TRBJ2-7|TRBV9|NA
TGTGCCAGCAGCGCAGGGGGCCTAGACGAGCAGTACTTC
CASSAGGLDEQYF
>NA|TRBJ2-3|TRBV4-1|NA
TGCGCCAGCACGGGGGCAGGGGGTTTGGATACGCAGTATTTT
CASTGAGGLDTQYF
>TRBD2|TRBJ2-1|TRBV6-6|NA
TGTGCCAGCGGGCCGGGGGGGGATGAGCAGTTCTTC
CASGPGGDEQFF
>NA|TRBJ2-2|TRBV4-1|NA
TGCGCCAGCAGCCCGCTTAGGGGGGGTGGCGGGGAGCTGTTTTTT
CASSPLRGGGGELFF
>NA|TRBJ2-6|TRBV10-1|medium-sized
TGCGCCAGCAGTGAGCTCTTAAAGGGATGCTCTGGGGCCAACGTCCTGACTTTC
CASSELLKGCSGANVLTF
>NA|TRBJ2-7|TRBV4-3|once
TGCGCCAGCAGCCAAGAGGGGTTCTCCTACGAGCAGTACTTC
CASSQEGFSYEQYF
>NA|TRBJ2-7|TRBV28|NA
TGTGCCAGCAGTTTAACTAGGTCCTACGAGCAGTACTTC
CASSLTRSYEQYF
>TRBD1|TRBJ1-2|TRBV27|NA
TGTGCCAGCAGTTTAAGAGGCGACCGGGACAGCTCGGAAGGAGCTGGCTACACCTTC
CASSLRGDRDSSEGAGYTF
>NA|TRBJ1-5|TRBV4-2|once
TGTGCCAGCAGCCAAGGGCGGGGGTTTAGTCAGCCCCAGCATTTT
CASSQGRGFSQPQHF
>TRBD1|TRBJ2-3|TRBV14|few
TGTGCCAGCAGCCAATCCGAGACAGGGGCTGCAGATACGCAGTATTTT
CASSQSETGAADTQYF
>NA|TRBJ2-5|TRBV7-9|NA
TGTGCCAGCAGCATCACAGGAATTCAAGAGACCCAGTACTTC
CASSITGIQETQYF
>NA|TRBJ2-7|TRBV28|NA
TGTGCCAGCAGTTTTGCGGTCCAGGGTGAGCAGTACTTC
CASSFAVQGEQYF
>TRBD2|TRBJ2-1|TRBV7-3|once
TGTGCCAGCAGCACCTCGGTGCGGGAGCCCTCCTACAATGAGCAGTTCTTC
CASSTSVREPSYNEQFF
>TRBD1|TRBJ2-3|TRBV27|NA
TGTGCCAGCAGTTTACAGACAGGGTCGGATACGCAGTATTTT
CASSLQTGSDTQYF
>NA|TRBJ2-7|TRBV15|NA
TGTGCCACCAGCAGAGCAGGCAACGAGCAGTACTTC
CATSRAGNEQYF
>NA|TRBJ1-1|TRBV7-9|NA
TGTGCCAGCAGCCTAACTGGAGGCACTGAAGCTTTCTTT
CASSLTGGTEAFF
>NA|TRBJ1-2|TRBV9|NA
TGTGCCAGCAGCTCCCCTCGGGCAGCCTTATTTAACTATGGCTACACCTTC
CASSSPRAALFNYGYTF
>NA|TRBJ1-2|TRBV7-5|NA
TGTGTCAAGGGGACAGGTCGAGGATATGGCTACACCTTC
CVKGTGRGYGYTF
>NA|TRBJ1-1|TRBV4-1|once
TGCGCCAGCAGCCAAGAGAGGAACACTGAAGCTTTCTTT
CASSQERNTEAFF
>NA|TRBJ2-3|TRBV9|few
TGTGCCAGCAGCCGCGGCGGCCTAGATACGCAGTATTTT
CASSRGGLDTQYF
>TRBD2|TRBJ2-7|TRBV5-4|NA
TGTGCCAGCAGCGACGGGACTAACCAATACGAGCAGTACTTC
CASSDGTNQYEQYF
>TRBD2|TRBJ2-3|TRBV4-1|NA
TGCGCCAGCAGCCCGACATCCGGACTAGTAACAGATACGCAGTATTTT
CASSPTSGLVTDTQYF
>TRBD2|TRBJ2-7|TRBV4-3|NA
TGCGCCAGCAGCCAAGTGACGGGAGGGCCGATGTCCTACGAGCAGTACTTC
CASSQVTGGPMSYEQYF